Listed below are T cell receptor beta chains from one sample, sequenced in a study of T cell responses to AZD1222 COVID-19 vaccine. Clones were sequenced by immunoSEQ multiplex PCR, and TCRdb holds only the in-frame ones, with some missing. The profile shows about 150,000 clones, 80% to 90% of them singletons. The starting material was peripheral blood, obtained on day 0 of AZD1222 vaccination. The receptors originated from an adult in good health. Each CDR3 is given with its conserved first and last residue.

J	V	CDR3
TRBJ1-4	TRBV7-9	CASSSQTGREKLFF
TRBJ1-4	TRBV7-9	CASSQSTGINEKLFF
TRBJ2-7	TRBV5-1	CASSLTPSLAGGPNAYEQYF
TRBJ2-3	TRBV5-5	CASSLSGRDTQYF
TRBJ1-2	TRBV29-1	CSGKDHSDGYTF
TRBJ1-2	TRBV18	CASSPSRGHYGYTF
TRBJ2-1	TRBV14	CASSQRLASIDEQFF
TRBJ2-7	TRBV6-5	CASLPGPYYEQYF
TRBJ2-7	TRBV27	CASSPQAGGAYEQYF
TRBJ1-6	TRBV10-3	CAISEKSNSPLHF
TRBJ1-2	TRBV19	CASSIQGLGGYTF
TRBJ1-1	TRBV12-3/TRBV12-4	CASSLRDPEAFF
TRBJ1-2	TRBV15	CATSRVRQGSGGYTF
TRBJ2-7	TRBV2	CASHSGLNSYEQYF
TRBJ2-7	TRBV2	CASSEAEGTVQYF
TRBJ2-5	TRBV4-3	CASSQVGLGETQYF
TRBJ2-1	TRBV13	CASSFTGTGGYNEQFF
TRBJ1-3	TRBV9	CASSAVRDRTGNTIYF
TRBJ1-3	TRBV7-9	CASSPQGSGGNTIYF
TRBJ2-7	TRBV15	CATSRDIGSGREQYF
TRBJ2-1	TRBV7-6	CASSLGGGRALNEQFF
TRBJ1-2	TRBV28	CASTKHTNYGYTF
TRBJ2-1	TRBV6-1	CASSEFGTLSSYNEQFF
TRBJ2-2	TRBV6-1	CASSGLQGSHTGELFF
TRBJ1-5	TRBV7-2	CASSPSGTVNNQPQHF
TRBJ1-1	TRBV5-1	CASSSEPTGQPTEAFF
TRBJ2-1	TRBV7-9	CASSLSRGGNEQFF
TRBJ2-7	TRBV5-8	CASSFFRGLYEQYF
TRBJ2-1	TRBV6-2/TRBV6-3	CASSSEGEVSHEQFF
TRBJ2-3	TRBV4-1	CASRKPGRKEGDTQYF
TRBJ1-4	TRBV13	CASSLVTGASEKLFF
TRBJ1-3	TRBV19	CASSISAAFGNTIYF
TRBJ1-3	TRBV18	CASSPERANTIYF
TRBJ1-2	TRBV7-2	CASSFTGPSGYTF
TRBJ1-1	TRBV5-1	CASSLVGYAEAFF
TRBJ2-5	TRBV10-3	CAISGGGYLETQYF
TRBJ2-3	TRBV14	CASSQRLAGATDTQYF
TRBJ1-1	TRBV7-2	CASSLGREQGTFF
TRBJ1-4	TRBV4-3	CASSTKDRATNEKLFF
TRBJ2-7	TRBV19	CASRGASGRPYEQYF
TRBJ1-4	TRBV18	CASSPRQGGEKLFF
TRBJ2-1	TRBV9	CASGSTSAYNEQFF
TRBJ1-1	TRBV7-9	CASSRGDRARTEAFF